The entry below gives a single T cell receptor (beta chain) sequence along with its context. Its target is not known. This sample is part of a study of cytomegalovirus exposure and HLA in healthy donors. Study in general: About 77 million unique TCRs from HLA-typed donors made up an early data release. Study-level points and caveats: Most sequenced TCRs were rare (though some public TCRs occurred in many donors).

This CDR3 has 14 residues. V lost 5 bases to trimming and J lost 4 bases; unmatched junction nucleotides: 4. Germline values: CDR1 PRHDT, CDR2 FYEKMQ (reference sequence). While unrecorded immune exposures were likely, the donors were nominally healthy when sampled. PCR used 60 Vbeta primers and 13 Jbeta primers. Sequenced by immunoSEQ multiplex PCR; TCRdb stores in-frame clones only, minus some. The data hold 100,000 to 150,000 clones, with around 83% observed a single time. This chain joins TRBV13 and TRBJ1-4; 7 bases agree with TRBD1. What was sequenced was PBMCs. This receptor was taken from a woman between 18 and 30 years old in good health and CMV-seropositive. CDR3 protein: CASSETGDNEKLFF. The CDR3 DNA sequence: TGTGCCAGCAGCGAAACAGGGGATAATGAAAAACTGTTTTTT.